The clone carrying this T cell receptor beta chain has only one observation. Its specificity is unknown. This record comes from a study of breast tumors, draining lymph nodes, adjacent tissues. Overall study results and limits: Tumor TCR diversity was below lymph nodes but above nontumor tissue.

TCRdb called the multiplex PCR reads again in MiXCR, with one record for every CDR3 protein. The table records about 230,000 distinct CDR3 sequences, roughly 30% of them present only once. The CDR3 spans 14 residues. Germline loops: CDR1 SQVTM, CDR2 ANQGSEA. The trim removed 8 bases at V and 13 bases at J, leaving 13 bases unmatched. The lymph nodes were axillary draining lymph nodes from breast cancer patients. The sequencing sample was made of axillary lymph node tissue. V gene TRBV29-1 combines with J gene TRBJ2-1; the match to TRBD2 covers 14 bases. This clonotype was obtained from a female donor with breast cancer. Some clones in this sample may be carry-over from other donors' samples. The CDR3 sequence is CSSRDSGLAGVQFF. The CDR3 nucleotides read TGCAGCTCACGCGACTCGGGACTAGCGGGAGTACAGTTCTTC.